This paragraph reports one T cell receptor (beta chain). Antigen: not known. This sample was taken from a study of shared clonotypes between healthy human individuals. Study-wide context: The people who gave samples were a couple of women and a few men aged 18 to 49. General study points: Some clonotypes were shared by all four sorted-subset donors, while others were not shared. The non-shared ones had lower generation probabilities than the shared ones. Among donors, sharing of clonotypes was expected to be affected by sequencing depth.

Clones were sequenced by immunoSEQ multiplex PCR, and TCRdb holds only the in-frame ones, with some missing. The sample contains 200,000 to 250,000 clones, approximately 65% of which appear only once. Per the germline V gene, CDR1 is LNHDA and CDR2 is SQIVND (reference sequence). This CDR3 region has 16 residues. V lost 5 bases to trimming and J lost 9 bases; unmatched junction nucleotides: 10. The chain has TRBV19 and TRBJ2-6; TRBD1 matches 10 bases. The sequencing input was memory CD4+ T cells sorted from blood. Subset noted: CD45RA-negative fraction. The source is a young man in good health. The CDR3: CASSFYRDRGFNVLTF. The CDR3 nucleotides read TGTGCCAGTAGTTTCTACCGGGACAGGGGTTTCAACGTCCTGACTTTC.